These 14 T cell receptor beta chains originate from one sample sequenced in a study of blood T cells in healthy people across ages. Then a second PCR, running roughly 7 to 11 cycles, was carried out with a sample-barcoded 5' primer and a J-beta primer mix. TCRdb re-analysed the 5' RACE reads in MiXCR, keeping a single row per CDR3 protein. The sample includes fewer than 2 million distinct CDR3 sequences, roughly 43% of them seen just once. Sequencing input: blood. The receptors derive from a human donor in good health.

This clonotype was seen more than once but under ten times. J is TRBJ2-7 and V is TRBV3-1, with a tentative D call TRBD2 (5 bases). The V gene's germline CDR1 is LGHDT and CDR2 YNNKEL (reference sequence). This CDR3 has 16 amino acids. Trimming shortened V by 0 bases and J by 1 base, and 13 bases separated the two germline ends. CDR3 residues: CASSQDPSGLSYEQYF. The CDR3 DNA sequence: TGTGCCAGCAGCCAAGATCCCAGCGGTCTGTCCTACGAGCAGTACTTC.

This clonotype turned up a few times. The chain is built from TRBV28 and TRBJ2-7, with 8 positions matching TRBD2. The CDR3 is made up of 15 amino acids. Germline V gene lookup returns CDR1 MDHEN and CDR2 SYDVKM. V gave up 2 bases and J gave up 1 base; unmatched junction bases: 4. The CDR3 region is CASSLKRGLSYEQYF. CDR3 bases: TGTGCCAGCAGTTTAAAGCGGGGGCTTTCCTACGAGCAGTACTTC.

This clonotype was picked up a small number of times. V gene TRBV12-3 or TRBV12-4 combines with J gene TRBJ2-1, with TRBD2 matching 7 bases. This CDR3 has 15 amino acids. V gave up 1 base and J gave up 0 bases; unmatched junction bases: 0. The CDR3: CASSLGDYSYNEQFF. As DNA, the CDR3 is TGTGCCAGCAGTTTAGGGGACTACTCCTACAATGAGCAGTTCTTC.

This clonotype was detected a few times. The chain recombines TRBV6-1 with TRBJ2-6; maybe TRBD1 (6 bases). The V gene's germline CDR1 is MNHNS and CDR2 SASEGT. Trimming cost V 6 bases and J 0 bases, with 27 bases left between them. CDR3 length: 21 residues. CDR3 sequence reads: CASSVARDRRIIISGANVLTF. CDR3 DNA sequence: TGTGCCAGCAGCGTTGCCCGCGACAGGAGGATAATAATCTCTGGGGCCAACGTCCTGACTTTC.

This clonotype was counted a few times. Its ends do not fully match the called genes, so a read error is possible. This sequence joins TRBV18 and TRBJ1-4; no reliable D call. This CDR3 spans 15 amino acids. CDR1 is KGHSH and CDR2 is LQKENI in the germline V gene. CDR3 region: CASSRTAANNEKLFF. DNA for the CDR3: TGTGCCAGCTCACGGACCGCGGCTAACAATGAAAAGCTGTTTTTT.

The chain is built from TRBV12-3 or TRBV12-4 and TRBJ1-1, with a weak D call TRBD1 (5 bases). V shed 3 bases and J shed 3 bases, with 11 bases lying between them. This CDR3 comprises 14 residues. CDR3: CASSFDSMDTEAFF. The CDR3 region has the DNA TGTGCCAGCAGTTTTGACAGCATGGACACTGAAGCTTTCTTT.

The gene calls are TRBV9 and TRBJ2-5; D is perhaps TRBD1 (5 bases). The germline gives CDR1 SGDLS, CDR2 YYNGEE. Between the trimmed V and J ends, which lost 3 bases and 1 base, there was a span of 13 bases. The CDR3 extends over 15 amino acids. As DNA, the CDR3 is TGTGCCAGCAGCGCTGGCAGGGTAGGCCAAGAGACCCAGTACTTC. Residues: CASSAGRVGQETQYF.

In this sample, this clonotype turned up a few times. The DNA for the CDR3 is TGCGCCAGCAGCATGGGACAGGGGATACCCTACGAGCAGTACTTC. It encodes CASSMGQGIPYEQYF. This rearrangement joins TRBV5-1 to TRBJ2-7, with 10 positions matching TRBD1. Germline V lookup: CDR1 SGHRS, CDR2 YFSETQ. The CDR3 totals 15 residues. J was trimmed by 2 bases and V by 4 bases; bases with no gene match: 6.

V is TRBV5-1 and J is TRBJ2-3, with 8 bases identical to TRBD2. Germline CDR1 and CDR2: SGHRS and YFSETQ. The J segment lost 6 bases and the V segment lost 6 bases, leaving 9 bases of the junction unmatched. This CDR3 has 14 residues. CDR3 DNA sequence: TGCGCCAGCACGGGCCGGGGGGGCATTGATACGCAGTATTTT. Its translation is CASTGRGGIDTQYF. Filled out from reference TRBV5-1 and TRBJ2-3, the complete variable domain reads KAGVTQTPRYLIKTRGQQVTLSCSPISGHRSVSWYQQTPGQGLQFLFEYFSETQRNKGNFPGRFSGRQFSNSRSEMNVSTLELGDSALYLCASTGRGGIDTQYFGPGTRLTVL.

This clonotype was detected a few times. V is TRBV4-3 and J is TRBJ2-1; D remains ambiguous. V gave up 6 bases and J gave up 4 bases, with 13 bases separating them. The CDR3 loop spans 14 amino acids. Looked up from germline, CDR1 is LGHNA and CDR2 is YSLEER. The CDR3: CASSLSSHYNEQFF. For the CDR3, the DNA is TGCGCCAGCAGTCTTAGTAGCCATTACAATGAGCAGTTCTTC.

This clonotype has more than one count but fewer than ten. The chain couples TRBV6-5 to TRBJ1-2; D ambiguous. The V gene's germline CDR1 is MNHEY and CDR2 SVGAGI. This CDR3 region has 14 residues. Trimming stripped 0 bases from V and 6 bases from J, with 11 bases between. The CDR3 sequence: CASSYSGPGNGYTF. The CDR3 nucleotides read TGTGCCAGCAGTTACTCAGGGCCTGGGAATGGCTACACCTTC.

The rearrangement links TRBV5-1 to TRBJ2-3; 9 positions match TRBD2. The germline V gene has CDR1 SGHRS and CDR2 YFSETQ. V gave up 0 bases and J gave up 1 base; unmatched junction bases: 9. The CDR3 is made up of 18 amino acids. The DNA for the CDR3 is TGCGCCAGCAGCTTGGGGTTAGCGGGGGCGCGGGGCACAGATACGCAGTATTTT. Translating gives CASSLGLAGARGTDTQYF.

This chain links TRBV7-8 with TRBJ1-5; D gene unclear. The CDR3 length is 16 residues. CDR1 SGHVS and CDR2 FQNEAQ come from the germline V gene. V was pared by 5 bases and J by 0 bases, with 14 bases between. DNA for the CDR3: TGTGCCAGCAGCCGATCGAGTGGGAATAGCAATCAGCCCCAGCATTTT. Protein product: CASSRSSGNSNQPQHF.

This clonotype appeared a few times. The V call is TRBV5-1, the J call TRBJ2-1; D is unclear. V shed 0 bases and J shed 10 bases, with 8 bases lying between them. The CDR3 sequence is 12 residues long. Per germline, CDR1 SGHRS and CDR2 YFSETQ. Here the CDR3 DNA reads TGCGCCAGCAGCTTGGGTTTTGAAGAGCAGTTCTTC. Translated: CASSLGFEEQFF. Full variable domain (remainder filled in from reference TRBV5-1 and TRBJ2-1): KAGVTQTPRYLIKTRGQQVTLSCSPISGHRSVSWYQQTPGQGLQFLFEYFSETQRNKGNFPGRFSGRQFSNSRSEMNVSTLELGDSALYLCASSLGFEEQFFGPGTRLTVL.